The 19 T cell receptor beta chains listed next were all sequenced from one sample in a study of CD8 T cells in ankylosing spondylitis. TCRdb re-called the 5' RACE reads with MiXCR, one entry per CDR3 protein. The repertoire consists of about 90,000 distinct CDR3 sequences, with roughly 30% occurring once and the leading ten covering 55% to 75%. Specimen: blood, either unsorted or a sorted T cell fraction (not recorded which). These receptor sequences come from a male donor with ankylosing spondylitis or in good health (not recorded which).

This clonotype was counted many times. The chain employs TRBV5-1 and TRBJ1-4; no clear D gene. V shed 3 bases and J shed 8 bases, with 14 bases lying between them. The germline CDR1 and CDR2 sequences are SGHRS and YFSETQ. This CDR3 has 14 amino acids. CDR3 sequence (DNA): TGCGCCAGCAGCTCGACTCGGTCGACGGAAAAACTGTTTTTT. This encodes CASSSTRSTEKLFF.

In this sample, this clonotype turned up a few times. The chain carries TRBV20-1 and TRBJ2-3; a possible D gene is TRBD2 (6 bases). V gave up 0 bases and J gave up 4 bases, with 17 bases separating them. Germline loops: CDR1 DFQATT, CDR2 SNEGSKA (reference sequence). There are 16 residues in the CDR3. The CDR3 loop is CSARDFRELGADTQYF. The CDR3 region has the DNA TGCAGTGCTAGAGATTTTCGGGAGCTGGGTGCAGATACGCAGTATTTT.

This clonotype turned up a few times. V usage is TRBV12-3 or TRBV12-4 and J usage is TRBJ2-2; either TRBD1 or TRBD2 may supply D (5 bases each). V shed 6 bases and J shed 2 bases, with 10 bases lying between them. There are 14 residues in the CDR3. DNA of the CDR3: TGTGCCAGCAGGCCGGGGCTAAACACCGGGGAGCTGTTTTTT. The encoded protein is CASRPGLNTGELFF.

This clonotype occurred many times. The rearrangement joins TRBV7-2 to TRBJ2-2; TRBD1 matches at 7 bases. Unmatched junction bases numbered 14, after V lost 6 bases and J lost 4 bases. Germline CDR1 is SGHTA and CDR2 is FQGNSA. This CDR3 is 17 amino acids long. CDR3 sequence reads: CASRDRVGTASTGELFF. Here the CDR3 DNA reads TGTGCCAGCAGGGACCGAGTAGGGACAGCATCCACCGGGGAGCTGTTTTTT.

This sequence joins TRBV27 and TRBJ1-2; 10 bases fit TRBD1. Losses at the gene ends were 3 bases for V and 5 bases for J; bases not matched to a gene: 3. The germline V gene encodes CDR1 MNHEY and CDR2 SMNVEV (reference sequence). The CDR3 totals 14 residues. CDR3: CASSFRGQGYGYTF. The DNA for the CDR3 is TGTGCCAGCAGTTTCAGGGGACAGGGGTATGGCTACACCTTC.

A few counts support this clonotype. This chain uses TRBV19 with TRBJ2-7; D gene uncertain. From germline, CDR1 is LNHDA and CDR2 SQIVND (reference sequence). V was trimmed by 6 bases and J by 2 bases, leaving 11 bases between them. This CDR3 is built from 13 residues. CDR3 sequence: CASRTSGTYEQYF. The DNA of the CDR3 is TGTGCCAGTAGAACGTCAGGAACCTACGAGCAGTACTTC.

The chain recombines TRBV7-2 with TRBJ2-2; weak D call: TRBD1 (6 bases). Germline V gives CDR1 SGHTA, CDR2 FQGNSA. The CDR3 extends over 13 amino acids. With 6 bases removed from V and 4 bases from J, the gap between germline ends came to 9 bases. As DNA, the CDR3 is TGTGCCAGCAGGGACAGCTTCACCGGGGAGCTGTTTTTT. Its translation is CASRDSFTGELFF.

In nucleotides, the CDR3 is TGTGCCAGCAGCTTTGACGGGTACACCGGGGAGCTGTTTTTT. Translation: CASSFDGYTGELFF. V is TRBV7-9 and J is TRBJ2-2; D is unresolved. The V end was cut by 3 bases, the J end by 3 bases, with 8 bases between. Germline loops: CDR1 SEHNR, CDR2 FQNEAQ (reference sequence). The CDR3 contains 14 residues.

This rearrangement joins TRBV10-3 to TRBJ1-2; possibly TRBD1 for D (5 bases). Germline loops: CDR1 ENHRY, CDR2 SYGVKD. V lost 10 bases and J lost 7, with 13 bases in between. The CDR3 extends over 11 amino acids. DNA for the CDR3: TGTGCCACGGCGGGGGGGTCTGGCTACACCTTC. Its protein product is CATAGGSGYTF.

The sample holds a few counts of this clonotype. The chain joins TRBV5-1 to TRBJ2-1, with a tentative D call TRBD2 (6 bases). Germline V CDR1 and CDR2: SGHRS, YFSETQ. V was trimmed by 3 bases and J by 4 bases, leaving 17 bases between them. The CDR3 length is 16 residues. The CDR3 region is CASSSQTSRDYNEQFF. The CDR3 bases are TGCGCCAGCAGCTCCCAAACTAGCCGCGATTACAATGAGCAGTTCTTC.

The chain links TRBV5-1 to TRBJ2-7; possible D gene TRBD1, 5 bases. With 0 bases removed from V and 0 bases from J, the gap between germline ends came to 7 bases. Germline V gives CDR1 SGHRS, CDR2 YFSETQ. The CDR3 length is 14 residues. CDR3 amino acids: CASSLGQSSYEQYF. The DNA of the CDR3 is TGCGCCAGCAGCTTGGGACAGAGCTCCTACGAGCAGTACTTC.

This clonotype has only a few counts. V usage is TRBV10-3 and J usage is TRBJ1-2; 10 bases line up with TRBD1. The germline V gene encodes CDR1 ENHRY and CDR2 SYGVKD. Trimming removed 8 bases from V and 7 bases from J; junction bases left unmatched: 10. This CDR3 region has 14 residues. The CDR3 spells CAIPVVGQGFGYTF. CDR3 coding DNA: TGTGCCATCCCAGTTGTGGGACAGGGGTTTGGCTACACCTTC.

At least ten counts were recorded for this clonotype. This chain uses TRBV29-1 with TRBJ1-2, with TRBD1 identical over 7 bases. Germline CDR1 SQVTM, CDR2 ANQGSEA. This CDR3 comprises 12 residues. V dropped 5 bases and J dropped 3; count of bases not matched to a gene: 3. CDR3 sequence (DNA): TGCAGCGTTTTAGGGGGCGACTATGGCTACACCTTC. It encodes CSVLGGDYGYTF.

The chain combines TRBV20-1 with TRBJ1-1; D might be TRBD1 (5 bases). Trimming pared 4 bases from V and 2 bases from J, leaving 17 bases between. Germline V gene sequence: CDR1 DFQATT, CDR2 SNEGSKA (reference sequence). The CDR3 length is 15 residues. CDR3 DNA sequence: TGCAGTGCTAAACAGGCAATCCCCACAAACACTGAAGCTTTCTTT. Its protein is CSAKQAIPTNTEAFF.

This clonotype has a handful of counts. V usage is TRBV10-3 and J usage is TRBJ1-1; no definite D call. The CDR3 is 12 residues long. Germline CDR1 and CDR2: ENHRY and SYGVKD. V lost 7 bases and J lost 1, with 7 bases in between. The CDR3 loop is CAITAGNTEAFF. The CDR3 coding sequence is TGTGCCATCACGGCAGGGAACACTGAAGCTTTCTTT.

The chain employs TRBV20-1 and TRBJ2-5; 12 nucleotides agree with TRBD2. The CDR3 covers 17 residues. V dropped 3 bases and J dropped 3; count of bases not matched to a gene: 11. Germline assignment: CDR1 DFQATT and CDR2 SNEGSKA (reference sequence). CDR3 in amino acids: CSASLPSGRAIEETQYF. The CDR3 DNA follows: TGCAGTGCTAGTCTTCCTAGCGGGAGGGCCATCGAAGAGACCCAGTACTTC.

CDR3 coding DNA: TGTGCCAGCAGAAACCTGGACAGAGAGCAGTACGTC. Its translation is CASRNLDREQYV. The chain employs TRBV6-2 or TRBV6-3 and TRBJ2-7, with D possibly matching TRBD1 (6 bases). Trimming removed 6 bases from V and 7 bases from J, with 13 bases in between. This CDR3 region has 12 residues. Germline V CDR1 and CDR2: MNHEY, SVGEGT.

A few counts support this clonotype. V is TRBV7-2 and J is TRBJ2-2; either TRBD1 or TRBD2 may supply D (5 bases each). With 3 bases removed from V and 3 bases from J, the gap between germline ends came to 8 bases. This CDR3 is 14 amino acids long. Per germline, CDR1 SGHTA and CDR2 FQGNSA. CDR3 nucleotide sequence: TGTGCCAGCAGCTTTTGGGACGACACCGGGGAGCTGTTTTTT. It codes for CASSFWDDTGELFF. The entire variable domain, with the rest obtained from reference TRBV7-2 and TRBJ2-2, is as follows: GAGVSQSPSNKVTEKGKDVELRCDPISGHTALYWYRQSLGQGLEFLIYFQGNSAPDKSGLPSDRFSAERTGGSVSTLTIQRTQQEDSAVYLCASSFWDDTGELFFGEGSRLTVL.

A few counts support this clonotype. The V call is TRBV9, the J call TRBJ1-1; TRBD1 might be the D (5 bases). CDR1 and CDR2 from the germline V gene are SGDLS and YYNGEE. This CDR3 has 16 residues. Trimming removed 3 bases at V and 1 base at J, with 16 bases between. CDR3: CASSARGGGKNTEAFF. CDR3 in DNA: TGTGCCAGCAGCGCCCGGGGGGGTGGAAAGAACACTGAAGCTTTCTTT.